One and the same sample provided the 24 T cell receptor beta chains below, sequenced in a study of shared clonotypes between healthy human individuals. Some clones are missing from TCRdb's copy, which holds only in-frame ones; the method was immunoSEQ multiplex PCR. The sample lists 760,000 or so clones, 90% to 97% occurring once. Terminally differentiated effector memory CD45RA+ cells were left out of the naive CD8 fraction, which was CD45RO-negative and positively selected for CCR7. The sequencing sample was made of naive CD8+ T cells sorted from blood. The source is a man younger than 40 in good health.

This CDR3 reads CASTTPTGHGYGYTF. CDR3 bases: TGTGCCAGCACCACCCCCACGGGGCATGGCTATGGCTACACCTTC. This chain connects TRBV7-2 to TRBJ1-2, with D perhaps TRBD1 (5 bases). The germline V gene encodes CDR1 SGHTA and CDR2 FQGNSA. V gave up 7 bases and J gave up 4 bases, with 19 bases separating them. The CDR3 loop spans 15 amino acids. Together with reference TRBV7-2 and TRBJ1-2, the CDR3 gives the full variable domain: GAGVSQSPSNKVTEKGKDVELRCDPISGHTALYWYRQSLGQGLEFLIYFQGNSAPDKSGLPSDRFSAERTGGSVSTLTIQRTQQEDSAVYLCASTTPTGHGYGYTFGSGTRLTVV.

The V and J genes are TRBV29-1 and TRBJ2-1; TRBD1 agrees at 10 bases. CDR3 length: 14 residues. The junction had 9 bases not matched to a gene; V was cut back by 6 bases and J by 7 bases. The germline CDR1 and CDR2 sequences are SQVTM and ANQGSEA. The CDR3 DNA follows: TGCAGCGTGACCGGGACAGGGGCCGTAAATGAGCAGTTCTTC. It is translated as CSVTGTGAVNEQFF.

CDR3 region: CASTQIGTVSYNEQFF. The CDR3 region has the DNA TGCGCCAGCACACAAATCGGGACAGTCTCCTACAATGAGCAGTTCTTC. This chain joins TRBV5-1 and TRBJ2-1; 7 nucleotides align to TRBD1. Germline CDR1 reads SGHRS; CDR2 reads YFSETQ. J gave up 0 bases and V 6 bases, and 9 bases lay outside the gene matches. The CDR3 has 16 residues. The complete variable domain, with remaining parts taken from reference TRBV5-1 and TRBJ2-1, reads KAGVTQTPRYLIKTRGQQVTLSCSPISGHRSVSWYQQTPGQGLQFLFEYFSETQRNKGNFPGRFSGRQFSNSRSEMNVSTLELGDSALYLCASTQIGTVSYNEQFFGPGTRLTVL.

The V and J genes are TRBV10-1 and TRBJ1-1, with 9 bases lining up with TRBD1. This CDR3 spans 15 amino acids. CDR1 is WNHNN and CDR2 is SYGVQD in the germline V gene (reference sequence). The V segment lost 0 bases and the J segment 4 bases; nucleotides outside the gene matches: 3. The CDR3 region is CASSESLTGGTEAFF. The DNA of the CDR3 is TGCGCCAGCAGTGAGTCTTTGACAGGGGGCACTGAAGCTTTCTTT.

With regard to this clone: Other DNA sequences in the same sample also yield this CDR3. The chain couples TRBV5-1 to TRBJ1-1, with D uncertain. The CDR3 loop spans 14 amino acids. With 0 bases removed from V and 1 base from J, the gap between germline ends came to 7 bases. The germline V gene has CDR1 SGHRS and CDR2 YFSETQ. The CDR3 loop reads CASSLAGRNTEAFF. CDR3 DNA: TGCGCCAGCAGCTTGGCCGGGAGGAACACTGAAGCTTTCTTT.

The chain joins TRBV14 to TRBJ1-2; D is uncertain. The V and J ends lost 2 bases and 5 bases respectively, with 15 bases between them. Germline CDR1 is SGHDN and CDR2 is FVKESK. This CDR3 has 15 amino acids. The CDR3 loop is CASSQSRVGLYGYTF. CDR3 nucleotide sequence: TGTGCCAGCAGCCAAAGTAGGGTCGGGCTGTATGGCTACACCTTC.

The chain employs TRBV21-1 and TRBJ1-4; the DNA was not compared with TRBD1, the D call given in the table. TRBV21-1 is shown as a pseudogene. The CDR3 consists of 14 residues. CDR3 protein: CASIQGATNEKLFF. The DNA of the CDR3 is TGTGCCAGTATACAGGGGGCAACTAATGAAAAACTGTTTTTT.

This chain connects TRBV6-5 to TRBJ1-5, with 7 bases matching TRBD1. The V gene's germline CDR1 is MNHEY and CDR2 SVGAGI. CDR3 size: 14 residues. V lost 5 bases to trimming and J lost 5 bases; unmatched junction nucleotides: 6. The CDR3 here is CASSLDRVHQPQHF. CDR3 bases: TGTGCCAGCAGTCTTGACAGGGTCCATCAGCCCCAGCATTTT.

The gene calls are TRBV19 and TRBJ1-1, with 10 positions matching TRBD1. The CDR3 is made up of 14 amino acids. V dropped 6 bases and J dropped 3; count of bases not matched to a gene: 4. Germline CDR1 and CDR2: LNHDA and SQIVND (reference sequence). In nucleotides, the CDR3 is TGTGCCAGTAGCCTGACAGGGGGCTACACTGAAGCTTTCTTT. The encoded protein is CASSLTGGYTEAFF.

The V gene is TRBV2, the J gene TRBJ2-2, with TRBD1 matching over 7 bases. CDR3 length: 12 amino acids. From germline, CDR1 is SNHLY and CDR2 FYNNEI. In DNA, the CDR3 is TGTTCTGACAGGGCGGACACCGGGGAGCTGTTTTTT. It is translated as CSDRADTGELFF.

The J gene is TRBJ2-7, the V gene TRBV9, with D perhaps TRBD1 or TRBD2 (5 bases each). The germline gives CDR1 SGDLS, CDR2 YYNGEE. The CDR3 runs 15 residues. V lost 4 bases and J lost 0, with 14 bases in between. The CDR3 sequence is CASSSQAGSSYEQYF. The DNA of the CDR3 is TGTGCCAGCAGCTCCCAGGCAGGGAGCTCCTACGAGCAGTACTTC.

V gene TRBV10-2 combines with J gene TRBJ2-1, with 8 bases lining up with TRBD2. The CDR3 has 14 residues. Germline values: CDR1 WSHSY, CDR2 SAAADI. Trimming removed 3 bases from V and 6 bases from J; junction bases left unmatched: 4. In nucleotides, the CDR3 is TGCGCCAGCAGTGAACTAAGCGGGAGCAATGAGCAGTTCTTC. Protein: CASSELSGSNEQFF.

The rearrangement joins TRBV16 to TRBJ2-2; the match to TRBD1 covers 8 bases. This CDR3 comprises 17 residues. The germline gives CDR1 KGHSY, CDR2 FQNENV. V lost 3 bases and J lost 6; bases outside the gene matches: 12. CDR3: CASSHLRTGTDAGELFF. The DNA of the CDR3 is TGTGCCAGCAGCCACTTGAGGACAGGGACGGACGCCGGGGAGCTGTTTTTT.

The chain has TRBV9 and TRBJ2-2; D not resolved. The length of the CDR3 is 15 residues. V was pared by 4 bases and J by 2 bases, with 12 bases between. Germline V gene data show CDR1 as SGDLS and CDR2 as YYNGEE. This CDR3 is CASSPKAINTGELFF. As DNA, the CDR3 is TGTGCCAGCAGCCCGAAGGCTATCAACACCGGGGAGCTGTTTTTT.

The chain has TRBV25-1 and TRBJ2-7; no clear D. CDR1 is MGHDK and CDR2 is SYGVNS in the germline V gene. With 4 bases removed from V and 6 bases from J, the gap between germline ends came to 7 bases. The CDR3 is made up of 11 amino acids. CDR3 sequence (DNA): TGTGCCAGCAGTGGGACGGTCGAGCAGTACTTC. Its protein is CASSGTVEQYF.

The chain employs TRBV6-1 and TRBJ2-1, with D hard to call. The CDR3 extends over 15 amino acids. Germline assignment: CDR1 MNHNS and CDR2 SASEGT. Trimming took 4 bases from V and 2 from J, leaving 12 bases between them. In nucleotides, the CDR3 is TGTGCCAGCAGTGCCTCCTACACGGCCTACAATGAGCAGTTCTTC. Its protein product is CASSASYTAYNEQFF.

This chain links TRBV11-2 with TRBJ2-7; D possibly corresponds to TRBD1 (6 bases). Germline values: CDR1 SGHAT, CDR2 FQNNGV. CDR3 length: 17 amino acids. V was shortened by 5 bases and J by 3 bases, with 23 bases between the two germline ends. This CDR3 reads CASSPRVGFRRGYEQYF. The DNA for the CDR3 is TGTGCCAGCAGCCCTAGAGTAGGGTTTCGCAGGGGCTACGAGCAGTACTTC.

As concerns this clone: At the DNA level, this CDR3 is encoded by other sequences in the same sample as well. The chain recombines TRBV25-1 with TRBJ2-1, with D maybe TRBD2 (5 bases). Trimming took off 8 bases at V and 4 bases at J, with 9 bases between the two ends. The CDR3 sequence is 12 residues long. Germline CDR1 MGHDK, CDR2 SYGVNS. Here the CDR3 DNA reads TGTGCCAGCTCAGAGGGTTACAATGAGCAGTTCTTC. This translates into CASSEGYNEQFF. Together with reference TRBV25-1 and TRBJ2-1, the CDR3 gives the full variable domain: EADIYQTPRYLVIGTGKKITLECSQTMGHDKMYWYQQDPGMELHLIHYSYGVNSTEKGDLSSESTVSRIRTEHFPLTLESARPSHTSQYLCASSEGYNEQFFGPGTRLTVL.

The chain combines TRBV28 with TRBJ1-1; no reliable D call. Trimming left V 8 bases short and J 7 bases short, with 17 bases between. The CDR3 contains 13 residues. Germline CDR1 MDHEN, CDR2 SYDVKM. In nucleotides, the CDR3 is TGTGCCAGCCTCCCTCTTACATCTGATGAAGCTTTCTTT. Its protein is CASLPLTSDEAFF.

This chain links TRBV7-8 with TRBJ1-1, with D possibly being TRBD1 (5 bases). The V and J ends lost 5 bases and 4 bases respectively, with 11 bases between them. Germline CDR1 reads SGHVS; CDR2 reads FQNEAQ. CDR3 size: 13 residues. This CDR3 is CASSIPGGTEAFF. The CDR3 DNA sequence: TGTGCCAGCAGCATCCCGGGGGGCACTGAAGCTTTCTTT.

This chain joins TRBV29-1 and TRBJ1-4, with D unclear. The CDR3 runs 13 residues. Looked up from germline, CDR1 is SQVTM and CDR2 is ANQGSEA. V gave up 8 bases and J gave up 6 bases, with 16 bases separating them. The CDR3 DNA is TGCAGCTCCATTTTGGCTGAAGATGAAAAACTGTTTTTT. It translates to CSSILAEDEKLFF.

This clone was seen a single time. This chain uses TRBV2 with TRBJ1-4, with 7 bases matching TRBD1. The CDR3 contains 15 residues. V trimming: 5 bases; J trimming: 7 bases; junction bases outside the gene matches: 10. In germline, CDR1 is SNHLY, CDR2 FYNNEI. CDR3 region: CASSKQGGELEKLFF. CDR3 coding DNA: TGTGCCAGCAGTAAGCAAGGGGGCGAACTTGAAAAACTGTTTTTT.

The genes are TRBV11-2 and TRBJ2-3; 8 nucleotides match TRBD2. In germline, CDR1 is SGHAT, CDR2 FQNNGV. The V and J ends lost 4 bases and 14 bases, in that order; junction bases with no gene match: 8. This CDR3 region has 12 residues. The CDR3, as DNA: TGTGCCAGCAGCTCTAAGGGGACTAGGGGGTATTTT. Its protein product is CASSSKGTRGYF. Filled out from reference TRBV11-2 and TRBJ2-3, the complete variable domain reads EAGVAQSPRYKIIEKRQSVAFWCNPISGHATLYWYQQILGQGPKLLIQFQNNGVVDDSQLPKDRFSAERLKGVDSTLKIQPAKLEDSAVYLCASSSKGTRGYFGPGTRLTVL.

This chain connects TRBV14 to TRBJ1-1; 9 bases are a match to TRBD1. In germline, CDR1 is SGHDN, CDR2 FVKESK. Trimming removed 4 bases from V and 5 bases from J; junction bases left unmatched: 5. The CDR3 has 14 residues. In DNA, the CDR3 is TGTGCCAGCAGCCTCCAGACAGGGGGAACTGAAGCTTTCTTT. Protein sequence: CASSLQTGGTEAFF.